This T cell receptor beta chain was identified during a study of CD8 T cells in ankylosing spondylitis. One entry per CDR3 protein results from TCRdb running MiXCR on the 5' RACE reads. The top ten clones hold 21% of a sample with 200,000 to 250,000 distinct CDR3 sequences, 8% to 11% of them seen once. The CDR3 covers 15 residues. V trimming: 5 bases; J trimming: 4 bases; junction bases outside the gene matches: 5. Germline loops: CDR1 SGHTA, CDR2 FQGNSA. At least ten counts were recorded for this clonotype. This chain uses TRBV7-2 with TRBJ1-3, with 10 bases aligning to TRBD1. This clonotype was sampled from a male donor with ankylosing spondylitis or in good health (not recorded which). The sample taken for sequencing was blood, either unsorted or a sorted T cell fraction (not recorded which). The CDR3 here is CASSAQGQGGNTIYF. Written as DNA, the CDR3 is TGTGCCAGCAGCGCACAGGGACAGGGGGGAAACACCATATATTTT.